The 27 T cell receptor beta chains below come from one sample, sequenced in a study of blood T cell repertoires in COVID-19. Profiled with immunoSEQ multiplex PCR; TCRdb holds only in-frame clones, not every one. The repertoire holds about 210,000 clones, with approximately 85% as singletons. The sample consisted of peripheral blood. Source of these receptors: a woman aged 70-85 years with COVID-19, enrolled during active disease.

This clone was counted only a few times. The CDR3 sequence is CASIRRVAALFYEQYF. CDR3 DNA: TGTGCCAGCATACGCAGGGTGGCCGCCCTTTTCTACGAGCAGTACTTC. The V call is TRBV21-1, the J call TRBJ2-7; the table's D call, TRBD1, was not checked against the DNA. TRBV21-1 is recorded as a pseudogene. The CDR3 is 16 residues long.

The genes are TRBV2 and TRBJ1-4, with D unresolved. Germline loops: CDR1 SNHLY, CDR2 FYNNEI. Trimming removed 4 bases from V and 3 bases from J, with 9 bases in between. CDR3 length: 14 amino acids. The CDR3: CASSGGIPNEKLFF. As DNA, the CDR3 is TGTGCCAGCAGTGGCGGGATACCTAATGAAAAACTGTTTTTT.

V usage is TRBV27 and J usage is TRBJ1-2; 8 nucleotides agree with TRBD1. Germline lookup yields CDR1 MNHEY and CDR2 SMNVEV (reference sequence). CDR3 size: 17 residues. With V trimmed by 1 base and J by 7 bases, 14 bases remained unmatched. For the CDR3, the DNA is TGTGCCAGCAGTTTATTCTCCGGGACAGGCGGCATCGGTGGCTACACCTTC. Protein sequence: CASSLFSGTGGIGGYTF.

This chain connects TRBV7-8 to TRBJ1-3; D is undetermined. V was shortened by 5 bases and J by 0 bases, with 8 bases between the two germline ends. This CDR3 is 14 amino acids long. CDR1 and CDR2 from the germline V gene are SGHVS and FQNEAQ. The CDR3 region is CASSPDPSGNTIYF. Written as DNA, the CDR3 is TGTGCCAGCAGCCCAGATCCCTCTGGAAACACCATATATTTT.

The chain couples TRBV7-3 to TRBJ1-2; 10 bases map to TRBD1. The CDR3 covers 16 residues. With V trimmed by 1 base and J by 7 bases, 9 bases remained unmatched. Germline loops: CDR1 SGHTA, CDR2 FQGTGA. The CDR3 spells CASSLIPGTGERGYTF. DNA for the CDR3: TGTGCCAGCAGCTTAATTCCCGGGACAGGGGAGCGTGGCTACACCTTC.

CDR3: CASSREGLGYEQYF. The CDR3 DNA reads TGTGCCAGCAGCCGGGAGGGATTGGGCTACGAGCAGTACTTC. The chain combines TRBV5-4 with TRBJ2-7; 8 nucleotides match TRBD2. The J segment lost 3 bases and the V segment lost 4 bases, leaving 6 bases of the junction unmatched. Per the germline V gene, CDR1 is SGHNT and CDR2 is YYREEE (reference sequence). The CDR3 contains 14 residues.

The rearrangement uses TRBV9 and TRBJ2-1, with D tentatively TRBD1 (7 bases). The CDR3 is 15 amino acids. Per the germline V gene, CDR1 is SGDLS and CDR2 is YYNGEE. V was trimmed by 3 bases and J by 1 base, leaving 11 bases between them. For the CDR3, the DNA is TGTGCCAGCAGCGGACAGGGAGGATCCTACAATGAGCAGTTCTTC. It yields the protein CASSGQGGSYNEQFF.

This clone occurred once. The chain links TRBV11-2 to TRBJ2-1; possibly TRBD2 for D (7 bases). CDR3 size: 17 residues. The germline CDR1 and CDR2 sequences are SGHAT and FQNNGV. Trimming took 6 bases from V and 4 from J, leaving 22 bases between them. This chain's CDR3 is CASRFGGAGESYNEQFF. CDR3 nucleotide sequence: TGTGCCAGCAGATTTGGGGGGGCGGGAGAGAGTTACAATGAGCAGTTCTTC.

The chain couples TRBV5-8 to TRBJ1-3; weak D call: TRBD1 (6 bases). This CDR3 is built from 16 residues. The germline V and J ends were trimmed by 1 base and 4 bases, with 15 bases remaining between them. The V gene's germline CDR1 is SGHTS and CDR2 YDEGEE. The CDR3 loop is CASSLRGSEIGNTIYF. The DNA for the CDR3 is TGTGCCAGCAGCTTGAGGGGGTCCGAAATCGGAAACACCATATATTTT.

The chain employs TRBV6-1 and TRBJ1-5; 9 bases match TRBD1. With V trimmed by 1 base and J by 7 bases, 14 bases remained unmatched. The CDR3 loop spans 18 amino acids. Germline V gene lookup returns CDR1 MNHNS and CDR2 SASEGT. The CDR3 nucleotides are TGTGCCAGCAGTGAAGTGGGACAGGGTTTCCACCTCGGGCAGCCCCAGCATTTT. Translated: CASSEVGQGFHLGQPQHF.

This chain uses TRBV2 with TRBJ1-5; TRBD1 aligns across 7 bases. In germline, CDR1 is SNHLY, CDR2 FYNNEI. The CDR3 has 14 residues. After removal of 7 bases from V and 0 bases from J, the junction contained 3 bases not matched to a gene. CDR3: CASTGQISNQPQHF. The CDR3 coding sequence is TGTGCCAGCACGGGACAGATTAGCAATCAGCCCCAGCATTTT.

The chain employs TRBV9 and TRBJ2-1; TRBD1 aligns across 10 bases. Germline CDR1 is SGDLS and CDR2 is YYNGEE. The CDR3 has 16 residues. J lost 3 bases, V lost 4 bases, and 7 bases had no gene match. DNA of the CDR3: TGTGCCAGCAGCCCACGAGGGGACAGGGGCTACAATGAGCAGTTCTTC. Encoded protein: CASSPRGDRGYNEQFF.

The chain is built from TRBV19 and TRBJ2-1; a possible D gene is TRBD2 (6 bases). This CDR3 has 11 residues. V was cut by 5 bases and J by 14 bases, with 13 bases left in between. Germline V gives CDR1 LNHDA, CDR2 SQIVND (reference sequence). Here the CDR3 DNA reads TGTGCCAGTAGTTCCGAGCGGGCCAAGTTCTTC. It codes for CASSSERAKFF. Based on the CDR3 plus reference TRBV19 and TRBJ2-1, the full variable domain is DGGITQSPKYLFRKEGQNVTLSCEQNLNHDAMYWYRQDPGQGLRLIYYSQIVNDFQKGDIAEGYSVSREKKESFPLTVTSAQKNPTAFYLCASSSERAKFFGPGTRLTVL.

V and J are TRBV5-4 and TRBJ2-1; 8 nucleotides line up with TRBD1. This CDR3 has 15 residues. V lost 4 bases to trimming and J lost 3 bases; unmatched junction nucleotides: 6. In germline, CDR1 is SGHNT, CDR2 YYREEE (reference sequence). In DNA form, the CDR3 reads TGTGCCAGCAGCCGAACAGGGGGTGGCTACAATGAGCAGTTCTTC. Translated, it gives CASSRTGGGYNEQFF.

This rearrangement joins TRBV19 to TRBJ1-2; 10 positions match TRBD1. Germline CDR1 reads LNHDA; CDR2 reads SQIVND (reference sequence). This CDR3 spans 12 amino acids. V lost 9 bases and J lost 8; bases outside the gene matches: 6. DNA for the CDR3: TGTGCCAGCCATGGGGACAGGGGAGGCTACACCTTC. Translating it yields CASHGDRGGYTF.

Here the CDR3 DNA reads TGTGCCAGCTCACCCGGAGGGATCGGGGGGGCGAACACTGAAGCTTTCTTT. Its protein product is CASSPGGIGGANTEAFF. The chain uses TRBV18 and TRBJ1-1, with D tentatively TRBD1 (6 bases). Germline V gives CDR1 KGHSH, CDR2 LQKENI. Trimming removed 3 bases from V and 1 base from J, with 18 bases in between. CDR3 length: 17 amino acids.

The chain carries TRBV24-1 and TRBJ1-4; D call uncertain. Germline V gene data show CDR1 as KGHDR and CDR2 as SFDVKD. The CDR3 sequence is 15 residues long. Trimming took 4 bases from V and 8 from J, leaving 16 bases between them. The CDR3 bases are TGTGCCACCAGTGAGCAAACCCCCGGAGGCGAAAAACTGTTTTTT. Its translation is CATSEQTPGGEKLFF.

The chain joins TRBV5-8 to TRBJ2-2; D possibly corresponds to TRBD2 (5 bases). The CDR3 spans 17 residues. V was trimmed by 4 bases and J by 2 bases, leaving 18 bases between them. Germline CDR1 reads SGHTS; CDR2 reads YDEGEE. As DNA, the CDR3 is TGTGCCAGCAGCCTCCCACGAGAGGGAACCAACACCGGGGAGCTGTTTTTT. Translated, it gives CASSLPREGTNTGELFF.

This chain uses TRBV19 with TRBJ2-1; TRBD2 matches 8 bases. With 6 bases clipped from V and 6 bases from J, the junction kept 10 bases outside the gene matches. CDR3 size: 15 residues. Germline CDR1 and CDR2: LNHDA and SQIVND (reference sequence). CDR3 protein: CASRHRAGVFNEQFF. The CDR3 DNA is TGTGCCAGTAGACATAGAGCGGGAGTCTTCAATGAGCAGTTCTTC.

This sequence joins TRBV7-6 and TRBJ2-7, with a possible D match to TRBD1 (5 bases). This CDR3 has 14 residues. Germline values: CDR1 SGHVS, CDR2 FNYEAQ. The germline V and J ends were trimmed by 5 bases and 5 bases, with 16 bases remaining between them. CDR3 loop: CASSATAVVHEQYF. The DNA of the CDR3 is TGTGCCAGCAGCGCGACAGCAGTAGTCCACGAGCAGTACTTC.

This chain links TRBV19 with TRBJ2-7; TRBD1 matches at 7 bases. The CDR3 contains 14 residues. Germline loops: CDR1 LNHDA, CDR2 SQIVND (reference sequence). V lost 3 bases and J lost 6; bases outside the gene matches: 8. The CDR3: CASSITGTAPEQYF. The CDR3 DNA reads as TGTGCCAGTAGTATTACCGGGACAGCACCCGAGCAGTACTTC.

The chain recombines TRBV3-1 (or the pseudogene TRBV3-2) with TRBJ1-4; TRBD1 might be the D (5 bases). Germline V gene sequence: CDR1 LGHDT, CDR2 YNNKEL (reference sequence). The CDR3 has 14 amino acids. Trimming left V 3 bases short and J 4 bases short, with 9 bases between. CDR3 protein: CASSQGGINEKLFF. CDR3 sequence (DNA): TGTGCCAGCAGCCAGGGGGGTATTAATGAAAAACTGTTTTTT.

This clone was seen more than once but under ten times. CDR3 DNA sequence: TGTGCCAGCGCTCCGGACAGGGGGCGAGGGGCTTTCTTT. Its protein is CASAPDRGRGAFF. The rearrangement joins TRBV6-4 to TRBJ1-1, with TRBD1 matching 11 bases. The CDR3 has 13 residues. The V gene's germline CDR1 is MRHNA and CDR2 SNTAGT. Germline trimming cut 8 bases from V and 11 bases from J; bases unmatched to any gene: 10.

The chain carries TRBV7-2 and TRBJ1-6; TRBD1 matches 7 bases. This CDR3 has 15 residues. Germline CDR1 and CDR2: SGHTA and FQGNSA. V lost 5 bases, J lost 7 bases, and 8 bases stayed unmatched. The CDR3 bases are TGTGCCAGCAGCCAAACTACAGGGGACAATTCACCCCTCCACTTT. Translation gives CASSQTTGDNSPLHF.

The gene calls are TRBV10-3 and TRBJ2-7; TRBD1 agrees at 7 bases. J was trimmed by 2 bases and V by 5 bases; bases with no gene match: 9. CDR1 is ENHRY and CDR2 is SYGVKD in the germline V gene. CDR3 length: 15 amino acids. CDR3 DNA: TGTGCCATCAGTAACGAGACAGGGCCGACCTACGAGCAGTACTTC. Its translation is CAISNETGPTYEQYF.

The genes are TRBV11-3 and TRBJ1-1, with 7 bases identical to TRBD1. This CDR3 comprises 14 residues. After removal of 6 bases from V and 1 base from J, the junction contained 5 bases not matched to a gene. The germline gives CDR1 SGHNT, CDR2 YENEEA. The CDR3 here is CASRRTGENTEAFF. For the CDR3, the DNA is TGTGCCAGCAGACGGACAGGAGAGAACACTGAAGCTTTCTTT.

The gene calls are TRBV3-1 (or the pseudogene TRBV3-2) and TRBJ1-1; a weak D match, TRBD1 (5 bases). CDR3 size: 11 residues. CDR1 is LGHDT, CDR2 YNNKEL, per germline (reference sequence). The V gene lost 4 bases and the J gene lost 10 bases, with 10 bases spanning the gap. The CDR3 coding sequence is TGTGCCAGCAGCCTCGGGGGTAGAGCTTTCTTT. As protein: CASSLGGRAFF.